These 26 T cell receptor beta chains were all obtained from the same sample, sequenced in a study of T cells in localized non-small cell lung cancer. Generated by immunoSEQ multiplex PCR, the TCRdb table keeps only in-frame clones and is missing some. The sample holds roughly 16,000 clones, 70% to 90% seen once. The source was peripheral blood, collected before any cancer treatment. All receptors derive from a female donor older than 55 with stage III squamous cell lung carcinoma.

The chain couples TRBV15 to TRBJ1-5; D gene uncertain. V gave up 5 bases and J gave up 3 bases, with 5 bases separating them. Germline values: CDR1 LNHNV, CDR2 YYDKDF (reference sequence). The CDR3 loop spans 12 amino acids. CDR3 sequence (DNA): TGTGCCACCAGCCCTTACAATCAGCCCCAGCATTTT. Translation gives CATSPYNQPQHF.

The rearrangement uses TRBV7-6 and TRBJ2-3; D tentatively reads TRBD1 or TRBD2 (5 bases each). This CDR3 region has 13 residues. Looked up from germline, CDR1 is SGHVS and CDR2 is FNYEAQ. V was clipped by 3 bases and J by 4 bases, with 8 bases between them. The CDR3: CASSFRDADTQYF. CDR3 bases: TGTGCCAGCAGCTTCAGGGACGCAGATACGCAGTATTTT.

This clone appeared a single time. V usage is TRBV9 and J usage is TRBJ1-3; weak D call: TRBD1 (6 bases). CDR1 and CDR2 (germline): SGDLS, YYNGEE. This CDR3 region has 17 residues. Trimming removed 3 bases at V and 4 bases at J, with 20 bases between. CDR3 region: CASSAAPQGFTGNTIYF. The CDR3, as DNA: TGTGCCAGCAGCGCCGCACCACAGGGATTTACAGGAAACACCATATATTTT.

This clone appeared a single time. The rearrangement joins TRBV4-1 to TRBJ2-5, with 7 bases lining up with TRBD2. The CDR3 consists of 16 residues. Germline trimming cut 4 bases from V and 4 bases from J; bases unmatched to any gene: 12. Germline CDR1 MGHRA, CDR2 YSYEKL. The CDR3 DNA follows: TGCGCCAGCAGCCCGCAGGGCGGGGGACTGCTAGAGACCCAGTACTTC. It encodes CASSPQGGGLLETQYF.

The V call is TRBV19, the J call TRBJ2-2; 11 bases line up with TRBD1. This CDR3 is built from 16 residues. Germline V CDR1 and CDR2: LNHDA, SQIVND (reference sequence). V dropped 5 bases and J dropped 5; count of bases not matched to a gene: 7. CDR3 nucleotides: TGTGCCAGTAGTGCTGGGACAGGGGGGTTGACCGGGGAGCTGTTTTTT. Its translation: CASSAGTGGLTGELFF.

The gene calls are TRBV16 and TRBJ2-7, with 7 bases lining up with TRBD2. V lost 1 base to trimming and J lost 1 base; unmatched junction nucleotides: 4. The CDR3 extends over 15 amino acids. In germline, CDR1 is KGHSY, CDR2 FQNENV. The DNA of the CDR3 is TGTGCCAGCAGCCAATGGGCGGGAGCTTCCTACGAGCAGTACTTC. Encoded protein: CASSQWAGASYEQYF. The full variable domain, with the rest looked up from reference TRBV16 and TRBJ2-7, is GEEVAQTPKHLVRGEGQKAKLYCAPIKGHSYVFWYQQVLKNEFKFLISFQNENVFDETGMPKERFSAKCLPNSPCSLEIQATKLEDSAVYFCASSQWAGASYEQYFGPGTRLTVT.

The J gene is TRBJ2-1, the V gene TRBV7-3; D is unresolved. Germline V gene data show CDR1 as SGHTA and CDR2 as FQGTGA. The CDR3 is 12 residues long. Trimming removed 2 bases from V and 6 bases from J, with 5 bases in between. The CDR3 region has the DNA TGTGCCAGCAGCTTATCGAGCAATGAGCAGTTCTTC. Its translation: CASSLSSNEQFF.

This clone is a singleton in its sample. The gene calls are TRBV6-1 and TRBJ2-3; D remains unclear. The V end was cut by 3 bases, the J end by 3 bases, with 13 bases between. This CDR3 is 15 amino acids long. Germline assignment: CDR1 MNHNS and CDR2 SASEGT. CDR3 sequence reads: CASSDGPPRTDTQYF. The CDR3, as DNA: TGTGCCAGCAGTGACGGACCCCCCAGAACAGATACGCAGTATTTT.

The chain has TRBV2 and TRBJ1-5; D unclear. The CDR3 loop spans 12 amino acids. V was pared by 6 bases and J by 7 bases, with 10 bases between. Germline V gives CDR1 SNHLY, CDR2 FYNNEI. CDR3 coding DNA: TGTGCCAGCAGGGGAACCGACCAGCCCCAGCATTTT. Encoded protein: CASRGTDQPQHF.

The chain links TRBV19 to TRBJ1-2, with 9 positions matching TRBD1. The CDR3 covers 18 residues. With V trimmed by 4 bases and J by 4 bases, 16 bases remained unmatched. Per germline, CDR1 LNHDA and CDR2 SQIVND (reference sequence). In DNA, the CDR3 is TGTGCCAGTAGTAATTTGGGACAGGGACCGGTAGGTCTCTATGGCTACACCTTC. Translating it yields CASSNLGQGPVGLYGYTF.

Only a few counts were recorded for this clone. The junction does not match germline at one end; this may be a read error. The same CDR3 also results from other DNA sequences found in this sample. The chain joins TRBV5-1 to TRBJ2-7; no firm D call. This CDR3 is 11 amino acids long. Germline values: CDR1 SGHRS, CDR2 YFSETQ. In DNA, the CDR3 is TGTGCCAGCAGCTTGGGGTACGAGCAGTACTTC. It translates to CASSLGYEQYF.

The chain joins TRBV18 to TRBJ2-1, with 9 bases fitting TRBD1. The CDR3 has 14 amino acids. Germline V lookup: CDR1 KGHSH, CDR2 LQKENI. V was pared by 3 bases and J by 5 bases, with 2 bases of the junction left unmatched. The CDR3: CASSPGQGHNEQFF. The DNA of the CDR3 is TGTGCCAGCTCACCGGGACAGGGACACAATGAGCAGTTCTTC. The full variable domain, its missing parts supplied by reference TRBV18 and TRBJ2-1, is NAGVMQNPRHLVRRRGQEARLRCSPMKGHSHVYWYRQLPEEGLKFMVYLQKENIIDESGMPKERFSAEFPKEGPSILRIQQVVRGDSAAYFCASSPGQGHNEQFFGPGTRLTVL.

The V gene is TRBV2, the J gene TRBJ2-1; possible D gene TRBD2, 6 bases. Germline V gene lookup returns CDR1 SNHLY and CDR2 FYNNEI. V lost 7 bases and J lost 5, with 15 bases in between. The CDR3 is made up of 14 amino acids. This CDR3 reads CASILGGTDNEQFF. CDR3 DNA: TGTGCCAGCATTCTGGGGGGTACAGACAATGAGCAGTTCTTC.

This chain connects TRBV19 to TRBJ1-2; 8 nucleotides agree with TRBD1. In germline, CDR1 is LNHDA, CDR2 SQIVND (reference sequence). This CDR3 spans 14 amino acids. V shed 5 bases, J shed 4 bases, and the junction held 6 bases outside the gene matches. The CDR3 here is CASSPQGAVYGYTF. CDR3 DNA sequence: TGTGCCAGTAGTCCGCAGGGGGCTGTCTATGGCTACACCTTC.

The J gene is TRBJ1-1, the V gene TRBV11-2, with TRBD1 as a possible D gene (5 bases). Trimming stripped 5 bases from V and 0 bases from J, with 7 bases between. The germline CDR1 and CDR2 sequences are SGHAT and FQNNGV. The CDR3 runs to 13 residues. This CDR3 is CASSARVNTEAFF. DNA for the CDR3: TGTGCCAGCAGCGCCAGGGTGAACACTGAAGCTTTCTTT.

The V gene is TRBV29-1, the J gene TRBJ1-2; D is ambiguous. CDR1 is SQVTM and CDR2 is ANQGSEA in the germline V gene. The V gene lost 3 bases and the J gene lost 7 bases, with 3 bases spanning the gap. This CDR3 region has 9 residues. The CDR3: CSVELGYTF. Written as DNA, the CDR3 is TGCAGCGTTGAGCTTGGCTACACCTTC.

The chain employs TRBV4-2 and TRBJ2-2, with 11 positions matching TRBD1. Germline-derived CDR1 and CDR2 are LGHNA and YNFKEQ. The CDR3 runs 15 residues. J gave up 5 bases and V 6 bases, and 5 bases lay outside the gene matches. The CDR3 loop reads CASRLGQGVTGELFF. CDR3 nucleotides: TGTGCCAGCAGGCTGGGACAGGGGGTGACCGGGGAGCTGTTTTTT.

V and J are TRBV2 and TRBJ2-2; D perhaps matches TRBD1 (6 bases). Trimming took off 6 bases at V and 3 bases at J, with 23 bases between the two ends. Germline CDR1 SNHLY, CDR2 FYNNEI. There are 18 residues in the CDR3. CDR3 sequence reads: CASSLFGQSRTHTGELFF. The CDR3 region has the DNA TGTGCCAGCAGCCTTTTCGGACAGTCTAGGACGCACACCGGGGAGCTGTTTTTT.

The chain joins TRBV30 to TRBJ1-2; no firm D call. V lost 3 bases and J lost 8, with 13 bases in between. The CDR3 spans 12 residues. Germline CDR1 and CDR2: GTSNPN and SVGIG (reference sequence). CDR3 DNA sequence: TGTGCCTGGAGAAGGACCCTTTCCGGCTACACCTTC. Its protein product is CAWRRTLSGYTF.

The CDR3 DNA sequence: TGTGCCAGCAGCTTGTCCTTGGCCAGGGGAGAGACCCAGTACTTC. It yields the protein CASSLSLARGETQYF. The genes are TRBV5-6 and TRBJ2-5; weak D call: TRBD1 (6 bases). Germline V gene sequence: CDR1 SGHDT, CDR2 YYEEEE. The V end was cut by 1 base, the J end by 4 bases, with 14 bases between. The length of the CDR3 is 15 residues.

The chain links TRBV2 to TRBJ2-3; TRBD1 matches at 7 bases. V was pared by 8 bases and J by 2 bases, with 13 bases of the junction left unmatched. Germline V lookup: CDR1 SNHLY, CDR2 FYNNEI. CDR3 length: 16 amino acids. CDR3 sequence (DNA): TGTGCCAGCGCGGATGGAAGGGGGCTGAACACAGATACGCAGTATTTT. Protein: CASADGRGLNTDTQYF. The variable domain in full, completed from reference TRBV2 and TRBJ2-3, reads EPEVTQTPSHQVTQMGQEVILRCVPISNHLYFYWYRQILGQKVEFLVSFYNNEISEKSEIFDDQFSVERPDGSNFTLKIRSTKLEDSAMYFCASADGRGLNTDTQYFGPGTRLTVL.

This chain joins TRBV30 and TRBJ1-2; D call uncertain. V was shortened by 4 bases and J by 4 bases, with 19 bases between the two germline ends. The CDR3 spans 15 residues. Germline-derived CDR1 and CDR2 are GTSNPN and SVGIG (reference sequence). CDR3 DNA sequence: TGTGCCTGGAACTCCAAACTCGGGGAAGGCTATGGCTACACCTTC. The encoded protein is CAWNSKLGEGYGYTF.

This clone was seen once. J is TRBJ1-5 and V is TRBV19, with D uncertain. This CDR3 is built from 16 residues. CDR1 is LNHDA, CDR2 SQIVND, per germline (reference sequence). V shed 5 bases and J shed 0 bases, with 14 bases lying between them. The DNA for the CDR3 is TGTGCCAGTAGTTTCTGGTTGGGGTATAGCAATCAGCCCCAGCATTTT. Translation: CASSFWLGYSNQPQHF.

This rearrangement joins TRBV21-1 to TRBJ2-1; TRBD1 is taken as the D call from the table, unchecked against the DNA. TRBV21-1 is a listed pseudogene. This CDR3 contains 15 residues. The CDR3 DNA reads TGTGCCAGCAGTCCCGCCCTGCAGGGGACGAATGAGCAGTTCTTC. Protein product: CASSPALQGTNEQFF.

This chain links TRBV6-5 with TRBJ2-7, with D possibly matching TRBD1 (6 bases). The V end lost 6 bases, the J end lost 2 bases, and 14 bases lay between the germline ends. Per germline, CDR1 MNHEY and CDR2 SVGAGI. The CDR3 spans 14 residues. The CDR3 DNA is TGTGCCAGCAGGCCACCGGGACAACCCTACGAGCAGTACTTC. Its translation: CASRPPGQPYEQYF.

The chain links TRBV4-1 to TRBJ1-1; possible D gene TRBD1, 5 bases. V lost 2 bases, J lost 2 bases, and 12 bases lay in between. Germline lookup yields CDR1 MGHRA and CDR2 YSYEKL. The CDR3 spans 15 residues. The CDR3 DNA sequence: TGCGCCAGCAGCCAACGACCGACAGTCAACACTGAAGCTTTCTTT. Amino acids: CASSQRPTVNTEAFF.